A selection of T cell receptor beta chains follows, all from one sample in a study of cytomegalovirus exposure and HLA in healthy donors. Only in-frame clones appear in the TCRdb table, and some are missing; sequencing was by immunoSEQ multiplex PCR. The data hold around 99,000 clones, with over 70% observed a single time. The sample taken for sequencing was PBMCs. The receptors were sampled from a man aged 25 to 45 in good health and CMV-seronegative. The CDR3 runs from the conserved cysteine through the conserved F or W. D genes are given only for firm matches.

j_call: TRBJ1-1
cdr3_length: 13
v_call: TRBV29-1
d_call: -
cdr3_nt: TGCAGCGTTGTCCTTCCAGAGAACACTGAAGCTTTCTTT
cdr3_aa: CSVVLPENTEAFF

j_call: TRBJ1-1
cdr3_length: 14
v_call: TRBV5-4
d_call: TRBD1
cdr3_nt: TGTGCCAGCAGCCCCGGACAGGTGAACACTGAAGCTTTCTTT
cdr3_aa: CASSPGQVNTEAFF

j_call: TRBJ2-5
cdr3_length: 14
v_call: TRBV6-5
d_call: -
cdr3_nt: TGTGCCAGCAGTTTTGGGACTCTCCCGGGGACCCAGTACTTC
cdr3_aa: CASSFGTLPGTQYF

j_call: TRBJ1-2
cdr3_length: 14
v_call: TRBV7-9
d_call: -
cdr3_nt: TGTGCCAGCAGTTCACAGGGTACGGCCTATGGCTACACCTTC
cdr3_aa: CASSSQGTAYGYTF

j_call: TRBJ2-1
cdr3_length: 14
v_call: TRBV7-3
d_call: TRBD2
cdr3_nt: TGTGCCAGCAGCCTAGCGGGAGGGCCAGTTGAGCAGTTCTTC
cdr3_aa: CASSLAGGPVEQFF

j_call: TRBJ2-7
cdr3_length: 13
v_call: TRBV5-4
d_call: -
cdr3_nt: TGTGCCAGCAGCTTGGATCCAGCCTACGAGCAGTACTTC
cdr3_aa: CASSLDPAYEQYF

j_call: TRBJ1-1
cdr3_length: 15
v_call: TRBV6-6
d_call: -
cdr3_nt: TGTGCCAGCAGTGCTGACGACAGTGTGGGCACTGAAGCTTTCTTT
cdr3_aa: CASSADDSVGTEAFF

j_call: TRBJ1-2
cdr3_length: 13
v_call: TRBV11-2
d_call: TRBD1
cdr3_nt: TGTGCCAGCAGCTCGACAGGGCAAAGCGGCTACACCTTC
cdr3_aa: CASSSTGQSGYTF

j_call: TRBJ2-5
cdr3_length: 13
v_call: TRBV18
d_call: -
cdr3_nt: TGTGCCAGCTCACGGGCAGAACAAGAGACCCAGTACTTC
cdr3_aa: CASSRAEQETQYF

j_call: TRBJ1-5
cdr3_length: 18
v_call: TRBV4-1
d_call: -
cdr3_nt: TGCGCCAGCAGCCAAGACCTAAAGGCAGGGGCGACCGGGGAGCCCCAGCATTTT
cdr3_aa: CASSQDLKAGATGEPQHF

j_call: TRBJ2-5
cdr3_length: 17
v_call: TRBV7-2
d_call: -
cdr3_nt: TGTGCCAGCAGCTTTCTCTTTCAGCGGGCTGAGCAAGAGACCCAGTACTTC
cdr3_aa: CASSFLFQRAEQETQYF

j_call: TRBJ1-2
cdr3_length: 16
v_call: TRBV9
d_call: TRBD1
cdr3_nt: TGTGCCAGCAGCGTAGAGGGGGGACAGGCTATCTATGGCTACACCTTC
cdr3_aa: CASSVEGGQAIYGYTF

j_call: TRBJ2-6
cdr3_length: 18
v_call: TRBV7-7
d_call: -
cdr3_nt: TGTGCTAGCAGCCCTCGCCGGACAGTAAGCTCTGGGGCCAACGTCCTGACTTTC
cdr3_aa: CASSPRRTVSSGANVLTF

j_call: TRBJ2-2
cdr3_length: 15
v_call: TRBV25-1
d_call: -
cdr3_nt: TGTGCCAGCAGTGAAGGTGGGAGACACACCGGGGAGCTGTTTTTT
cdr3_aa: CASSEGGRHTGELFF